The 9 T cell receptor beta chains listed next were all sequenced from one sample in a study of blood T cells in healthy people across ages. A second PCR, run for about 7 to 11 cycles, used a sample-barcoded 5' primer plus a J-beta primer mix. MiXCR, run by TCRdb on the 5' RACE reads, gives a single entry per CDR3 protein. The table lists over a million distinct CDR3 sequences, 35% to 45% of them singletons. The material sequenced was blood. The receptors were sampled from a woman between 18 and 30 years old in good health.

The V gene is TRBV6-5, the J gene TRBJ2-7; tentatively, D is TRBD1 (5 bases). With 3 bases removed from V and 6 bases from J, the gap between germline ends came to 12 bases. Per the germline V gene, CDR1 is MNHEY and CDR2 is SVGAGI. The CDR3 consists of 13 residues. The CDR3: CASSYLRDGEQYF. In DNA, the CDR3 is TGTGCCAGCAGTTATCTCAGGGATGGCGAGCAGTACTTC.

This sequence joins TRBV15 and TRBJ2-1; 13 nucleotides align to TRBD2. This CDR3 comprises 17 residues. CDR1 is LNHNV and CDR2 is YYDKDF in the germline V gene (reference sequence). The trim removed 1 base at V and 8 bases at J, leaving 8 bases unmatched. The CDR3 loop reads CATSRGPGLAGAHEQFF. As DNA, the CDR3 is TGTGCCACCAGCAGAGGACCCGGACTAGCGGGAGCTCATGAGCAGTTCTTC. Variable domain in full (rest from reference TRBV15 and TRBJ2-1): DAMVIQNPRYQVTQFGKPVTLSCSQTLNHNVMYWYQQKSSQAPKLLFHYYDKDFNNEADTPDNFQSRRPNTSFCFLDIRSPGLGDTAMYLCATSRGPGLAGAHEQFFGPGTRLTVL.

The chain has TRBV6-1 and TRBJ1-4; D not certain. The germline V and J ends were trimmed by 0 bases and 4 bases, with 9 bases remaining between them. Germline assignment: CDR1 MNHNS and CDR2 SASEGT. The CDR3 spans 15 residues. The CDR3 bases are TGTGCCAGCAGTGAAGCGCTCAGGAATAATGAAAAACTGTTTTTT. Its translation: CASSEALRNNEKLFF.

This clonotype was recorded a few times. This sequence joins TRBV28 and TRBJ2-3; 12 bases agree with TRBD2. The CDR3 contains 17 residues. The trim removed 2 bases at V and 6 bases at J, leaving 9 bases unmatched. CDR1 and CDR2 from the germline V gene are MDHEN and SYDVKM. CDR3 in DNA: TGTGCCAGCAGTTTAATTAGGCTAGCGGGAGGGTCTGATACGCAGTATTTT. Encoded protein: CASSLIRLAGGSDTQYF.

The genes are TRBV7-8 and TRBJ1-5; D gene unclear. Germline V gives CDR1 SGHVS, CDR2 FQNEAQ. The CDR3 loop spans 19 amino acids. V gave up 1 base and J gave up 2 bases, with 21 bases separating them. The CDR3 region has the DNA TGTGCCAGCAGCTTAGATCGTCCCATCCAAGGATCGGGCAATCAGCCCCAGCATTTT. Its protein is CASSLDRPIQGSGNQPQHF.

This clonotype was seen only a few times. The chain is built from TRBV4-3 and TRBJ2-3; 9 bases are a match to TRBD2. J gave up 2 bases and V 4 bases, and 7 bases lay outside the gene matches. CDR1 and CDR2 (germline): LGHNA, YSLEER. This CDR3 comprises 16 residues. CDR3: CASSPSSGNPTDTQYF. Here the CDR3 DNA reads TGCGCCAGCAGCCCGTCTAGCGGGAATCCCACAGATACGCAGTATTTT.

The chain uses TRBV3-1 and TRBJ2-1; 8 nucleotides agree with TRBD2. V trimming: 4 bases; J trimming: 4 bases; junction bases outside the gene matches: 12. There are 17 residues in the CDR3. The germline V gene has CDR1 LGHDT and CDR2 YNNKEL (reference sequence). CDR3 DNA: TGTGCCAGCAGCCCTAAAAGGAGAGCGGGGGTGTACAATGAGCAGTTCTTC. This codes for CASSPKRRAGVYNEQFF.

Turning to this clonotype: A junction boundary mismatches the germline segment, possibly from a read error. CDR3 loop: CGSNKGGQASNYGYTF. The CDR3 DNA reads as TGTGGCAGCAACAAGGGCGGACAGGCGTCCAACTATGGCTACACCTTC. The J gene is TRBJ1-2, the V gene TRBV2; TRBD1 matches 7 bases. This CDR3 has 16 residues. From germline, CDR1 is SNHLY and CDR2 FYNNEI.

The CDR3 protein is CASSLVPVNTEAFF. CDR3 DNA: TGTGCCAGCAGCTTAGTCCCAGTGAACACTGAAGCTTTCTTT. The chain joins TRBV7-2 to TRBJ1-1; D unresolved. V was clipped by 1 base and J by 0 bases, with 6 bases between them. CDR3 size: 14 residues. CDR1 is SGHTA and CDR2 is FQGNSA in the germline V gene.